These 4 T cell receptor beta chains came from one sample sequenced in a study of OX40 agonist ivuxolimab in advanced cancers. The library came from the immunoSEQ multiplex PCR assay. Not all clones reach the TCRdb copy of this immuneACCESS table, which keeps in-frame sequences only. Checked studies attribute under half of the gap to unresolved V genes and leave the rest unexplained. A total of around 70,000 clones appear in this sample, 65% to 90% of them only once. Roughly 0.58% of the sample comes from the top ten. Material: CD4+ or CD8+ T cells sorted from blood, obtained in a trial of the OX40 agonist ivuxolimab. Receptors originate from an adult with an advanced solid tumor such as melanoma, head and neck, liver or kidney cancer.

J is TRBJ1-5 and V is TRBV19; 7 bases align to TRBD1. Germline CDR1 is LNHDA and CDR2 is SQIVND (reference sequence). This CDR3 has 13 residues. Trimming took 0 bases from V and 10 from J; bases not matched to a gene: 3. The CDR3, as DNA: TGTGCCAGTAGTATAGAGGACAGGATTCCCCAGCATTTT. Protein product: CASSIEDRIPQHF.

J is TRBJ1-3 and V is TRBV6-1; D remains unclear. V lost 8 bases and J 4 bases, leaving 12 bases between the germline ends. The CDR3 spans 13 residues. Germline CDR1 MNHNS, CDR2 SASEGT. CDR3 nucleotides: TGTGCCAGCTCTTTACTGGGAGGAAACACCATATATTTT. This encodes CASSLLGGNTIYF.

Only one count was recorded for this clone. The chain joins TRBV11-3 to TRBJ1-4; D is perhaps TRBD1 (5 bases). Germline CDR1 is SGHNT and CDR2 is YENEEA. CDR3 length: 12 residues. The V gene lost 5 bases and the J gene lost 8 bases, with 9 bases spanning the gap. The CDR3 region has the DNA TGTGCCAGCAGCGTTACAGGAGAAAAACTGTTTTTT. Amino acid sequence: CASSVTGEKLFF.

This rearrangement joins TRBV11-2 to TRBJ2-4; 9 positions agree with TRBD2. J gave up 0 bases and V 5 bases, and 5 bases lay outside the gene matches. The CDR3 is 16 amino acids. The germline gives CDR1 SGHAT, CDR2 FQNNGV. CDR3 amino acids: CASSLPAGGAKNIQYF. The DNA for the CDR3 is TGTGCCAGCAGCCTACCAGCGGGGGGAGCCAAAAACATTCAGTACTTC.